This paragraph covers one T cell receptor beta chain sequence. This clone's antigen is unknown. No base quality information exists; no much larger clone differs at one position. This record comes from a study of CD8 T cells in ankylosing spondylitis (TCRdb year 2017). As for the study more broadly: The study set out to find disease-linked TCR variants by profiling T cell receptor beta repertoires in ankylosing spondylitis patients and healthy donors. The full study cohort was made up of about 25 ankylosing spondylitis patients and 108 healthy donors. Samples of peripheral blood were taken, and for ankylosing spondylitis patients, synovial fluid was collected as well. What the research found in general, with its limitations: The disease-linked clones were reported to be significantly enriched in matched synovial fluid samples from ankylosing spondylitis patients. Some motif variants were previously reported in synovial fluid and blood of reactive arthritis patients, suggesting common disease-initiation mechanisms. A CD8+ phenotype was shown by the disease-linked clones, which were found at relatively low frequencies in peripheral blood. Blood from ankylosing spondylitis patients appeared to be characterized by a TCR beta motif composed of several highly homologous amino acid variants.

The CDR3 covers 16 residues, taking in both the cysteine and the phenylalanine. The sequence is cut down to CDR3 DNA, 48 bases in frame from base 1. CDR1 and CDR2 are read off the germline V gene as SGHRS and YFSETQ. From V the trimming removes 5 bases and from J it removes 4 bases, while the gene matches leave 11 bases of the junction unaccounted for. Sequenced on an Illumina HiSeq 2500. Quantitative 5'-RACE with molecular barcodes was used to prepare TCR beta libraries. The paper's processing steps were these. A new computational method, built on a probabilistic model of VDJ rearrangement, was used to identify disease-linked TCR variants. TCRdb took the public reads, trimmed them with fastp at Q25, ran MiXCR for clone calling and kept in-frame beta chains. Each entry merges the rows of one CDR3 protein and shows their most common DNA and genes. These V and J calls derive from TCRdb rather than the authors' analysis. Counted in this sample were 450,000 to 550,000 distinct CDR3 sequences; about 5.4% of them appeared once. The ten largest clones capture around 3.5% of the sample.

The V gene is TRBV5-1 and the J gene is TRBJ1-1; 10 central nucleotides agree with TRBD1. This receptor was obtained from a male donor with ankylosing spondylitis. The material sequenced was blood, either unsorted or a sorted T cell fraction (not recorded which). The CDR3 corresponds to CASRFGDRGLVTEAFF. At the DNA level, the sequence is TGCGCCAGCAGATTCGGAGACAGGGGGCTGGTCACTGAAGCTTTCTTT.